This T cell receptor beta chain was documented in a study of shared clonotypes between healthy human individuals. Study-level points and caveats: Naive subsets generally had larger estimated richness than memory subsets. Blood was the sole source, and tissue repertoires probably differ.

About this clone: What it binds is not known. The identical CDR3 is also encoded by other nucleotide sequences in the sample.

TCRdb's copy holds only in-frame clones and misses some; the assay was immunoSEQ multiplex PCR. The sample lists a few million clones, around 90% occurring once. This TCR was sampled from a man aged 18 to 29 in good health. Material for sequencing was naive CD4+ T cells sorted from blood. Specified subset: CD45RA+ positively selected.

CDR3 nucleotide sequence: TGCGCCAGCAGGTCGTACAATGAGCAGTTCTTC. It translates to CASRSYNEQFF. This sequence joins TRBV5-1 and TRBJ2-1; D remains unclear. V was shortened by 5 bases and J by 4 bases, with 4 bases between the two germline ends. The CDR3 contains 11 residues. Germline values: CDR1 SGHRS, CDR2 YFSETQ.